The rows below give T cell receptor beta chains drawn from one sample of a study of T cell responses to AZD1222 COVID-19 vaccine. Method: immunoSEQ multiplex PCR; TCRdb's copy keeps in-frame clones and lacks some. The table lists about 180,000 clones, 80% to 90% of them singletons. The sequencing here drew on peripheral blood, taken 28 days after the second dose of the MenACWY control vaccine. Source of these receptors: an adult who received the MenACWY meningococcal vaccine as a control. CDR3s include the opening cysteine and the closing phenylalanine or tryptophan. A D gene is named only where the DNA matches it firmly. The size field is filled for only some rows; it gives once, few, many or a size class.

clone_size | j_call | v_call | d_call | cdr3_aa | cdr3_nt
once | TRBJ2-6 | TRBV7-8 | . | CASSPIPDPGANVLTF | TGTGCCAGCAGCCCAATCCCTGACCCCGGGGCCAACGTCCTGACTTTC
. | TRBJ1-2 | TRBV7-8 | . | CASSVEGGVGYTF | TGTGCCAGCAGCGTAGAGGGGGGCGTTGGCTACACCTTC
once | TRBJ2-6 | TRBV11-2 | . | CASSFPTRGSGANVLTF | TGTGCCAGCAGTTTCCCCACTCGTGGCTCTGGGGCCAACGTCCTGACTTTC
. | TRBJ2-1 | TRBV4-3 | . | CASSQFTLPTYNEQFF | TGCGCCAGCAGCCAATTTACGCTACCCACCTACAATGAGCAGTTCTTC
. | TRBJ2-5 | TRBV6-5 | . | CASTLGGATQYF | TGTGCCAGCACCTTGGGGGGGGCGACCCAGTACTTC
. | TRBJ2-7 | TRBV11-3 | TRBD1 | CASSLAGTGPYEQYF | TGTGCCAGCAGCTTGGCCGGGACAGGGCCCTACGAGCAGTACTTC
. | TRBJ1-4 | TRBV5-5 | . | CASSPLTGDEKLFF | TGTGCCAGCAGCCCCTTAACTGGGGATGAAAAACTGTTTTTT
once | TRBJ2-6 | TRBV5-6 | . | CASKEQGSGANVLTF | TGTGCCAGCAAAGAACAGGGCTCTGGGGCCAACGTCCTGACTTTC
. | TRBJ2-7 | TRBV5-1 | . | CASSPTGTYEQYF | TGCGCCAGCAGCCCGACAGGAACCTACGAGCAGTACTTC
few | TRBJ1-4 | TRBV25-1 | . | CASGHSQTNEKLFF | TGTGCCAGCGGACACAGCCAAACTAATGAAAAACTGTTTTTT
. | TRBJ2-7 | TRBV6-5 | TRBD1 | CASSSDRHEQYF | TGTGCCAGCAGTTCGGACAGGCACGAGCAGTACTTC
. | TRBJ2-2 | TRBV18 | . | CASSPYSLGPDTGELFF | TGTGCCAGCTCACCCTATTCTCTCGGGCCGGACACCGGGGAGCTGTTTTTT
once | TRBJ2-5 | TRBV15 | TRBD1 | CATSRDFGQGERETQYF | TGTGCCACCAGCAGAGATTTTGGGCAGGGGGAAAGAGAGACCCAGTACTTC
. | TRBJ1-5 | TRBV2 | . | CASSWGQGSQPQHF | TGTGCCAGCAGCTGGGGGCAGGGAAGTCAGCCCCAGCATTTT
. | TRBJ1-2 | TRBV10-1 | TRBD1 | CASIADRGPPGYGYTF | TGCGCCAGCATTGCCGACAGGGGTCCGCCTGGGTATGGCTACACCTTC
. | TRBJ2-1 | TRBV9 | . | CASSVGLEGPNQFF | TGTGCCAGCAGCGTAGGTCTGGAGGGACCGAACCAGTTCTTC
. | TRBJ1-4 | TRBV27 | . | CASSLSRAGRGKLFF | TGTGCCAGCAGTTTATCGAGGGCCGGTAGAGGAAAACTGTTTTTT
. | TRBJ1-2 | TRBV6-5 | TRBD1 | CASSHRGNYGYTF | TGTGCCAGCAGTCACAGGGGGAACTATGGCTACACCTTC
. | TRBJ2-7 | TRBV15 | TRBD2 | CATSRGGVGGSSYEQYF | TGTGCCACCAGCAGAGGAGGGGTGGGAGGGAGCTCCTACGAGCAGTACTTC
. | TRBJ1-4 | TRBV19 | . | CASSVAGDEKLFF | TGTGCCAGTAGTGTTGCAGGGGATGAAAAACTGTTTTTT
. | TRBJ1-5 | TRBV6-2/TRBV6-3 | . | CASSSYRAGLGDQPQHF | TGTGCCAGCAGCAGTTATAGAGCAGGGCTAGGGGATCAGCCCCAGCATTTT
. | TRBJ1-4 | TRBV27 | . | CASSIQGEPAPGKKLFF | TGTGCCAGCAGTATACAGGGTGAGCCCGCCCCCGGAAAAAAACTGTTTTTT
. | TRBJ1-1 | TRBV7-2 | . | CASSLPLTDTEAFF | TGTGCCAGCAGCTTACCCTTGACAGACACTGAAGCTTTCTTT
once | TRBJ1-5 | TRBV24-1 | TRBD1 | CATSDPHRGGNQPQHF | TGTGCCACCAGTGATCCCCACAGGGGAGGCAATCAGCCCCAGCATTTT
. | TRBJ1-2 | TRBV28 | TRBD1 | CASSSLTDRGSYTF | TGTGCCAGCAGTTCCCTAACAGACAGGGGGAGCTACACCTTC
. | TRBJ2-7 | TRBV25-1 | TRBD2 | CATSSGRAVYEQYF | TGTGCCACCTCTAGCGGGAGGGCCGTCTACGAGCAGTACTTC
. | TRBJ2-1 | TRBV10-3 | TRBD2 | CAMTSPTYNEQFF | TGTGCCATGACTAGCCCTACCTACAATGAGCAGTTCTTC
. | TRBJ2-7 | TRBV7-2 | . | CASRDSYEQYF | TGTGCCAGCAGGGACAGCTACGAGCAGTACTTC
. | TRBJ1-2 | TRBV5-4 | TRBD1 | CASSLVTGGLGYGYTF | TGTGCCAGCAGCTTGGTTACAGGGGGCCTAGGGTATGGCTACACCTTC